Following are 28 T cell receptor beta chains from one sample sequenced in a study of cytomegalovirus exposure and HLA in healthy donors. PCR was performed using 60 Vbeta and 13 Jbeta primers. Assay: immunoSEQ multiplex PCR; the TCRdb copy retains only in-frame clones and omits some. This table holds some 88,000 clones, about 67% found once. Sequencing used PBMCs. These receptors originate from a woman under 30 in good health and CMV-seropositive.

The gene calls are TRBV6-1 and TRBJ2-1; 8 positions match TRBD2. V dropped 1 base and J dropped 6; count of bases not matched to a gene: 5. The CDR3 length is 15 residues. Germline CDR1 is MNHNS and CDR2 is SASEGT. The CDR3 bases are TGTGCCAGCAGTGAAGGGACTAGCCGGGGCAATGAGCAGTTCTTC. Translating gives CASSEGTSRGNEQFF.

To note about this clone: The identical CDR3 is also encoded by other nucleotide sequences in the sample. J is TRBJ1-4 and V is TRBV5-8; 7 bases match TRBD1. V gave up 0 bases and J gave up 1 base; unmatched junction bases: 3. The CDR3 is made up of 16 amino acids. Germline CDR1 and CDR2: SGHTS and YDEGEE. This CDR3 reads CASSLGQGGTNEKLFF. CDR3 nucleotide sequence: TGTGCCAGCAGCTTGGGACAGGGAGGAACTAATGAAAAACTGTTTTTT. The full variable domain, its missing parts supplied by reference TRBV5-8 and TRBJ1-4, is EAGVTQSPTHLIKTRGQQATLRCSPISGHTSVYWYQQALGLGLQFLLWYDEGEERNRGNFPPRFSGRQFPNYSSELNVNALELEDSALYLCASSLGQGGTNEKLFFGSGTQLSVL.

V usage is TRBV20-1 and J usage is TRBJ2-4; 7 bases are a match to TRBD2. V lost 6 bases, J lost 9 bases, and 5 bases stayed unmatched. The CDR3 is made up of 11 amino acids. CDR1 and CDR2 (germline): DFQATT, SNEGSKA (reference sequence). The CDR3 here is CSAHGGTIQYF. The CDR3 region has the DNA TGCAGTGCCCACGGGGGGACCATTCAGTACTTC.

This chain connects TRBV7-9 to TRBJ1-2; a possible D gene is TRBD1 (5 bases). With 2 bases removed from V and 6 bases from J, the gap between germline ends came to 10 bases. CDR3 size: 13 residues. Looked up from germline, CDR1 is SEHNR and CDR2 is FQNEAQ (reference sequence). This CDR3 is CASSLIGGDGYTF. The DNA of the CDR3 is TGTGCCAGCAGCTTAATCGGGGGGGATGGCTACACCTTC.

The rearrangement links TRBV5-6 to TRBJ2-1; possible D gene TRBD1, 6 bases. Germline V lookup: CDR1 SGHDT, CDR2 YYEEEE. The CDR3 extends over 15 amino acids. V was pared by 4 bases and J by 4 bases, with 15 bases between. The CDR3 sequence: CASSRTVAYYNEQFF. Here the CDR3 DNA reads TGTGCCAGCAGCCGGACAGTAGCTTATTACAATGAGCAGTTCTTC.

The chain recombines TRBV19 with TRBJ2-3; TRBD2 matches 13 bases. V lost 0 bases to trimming and J lost 9 bases; unmatched junction nucleotides: 18. Germline V gene sequence: CDR1 LNHDA, CDR2 SQIVND (reference sequence). The CDR3 is 20 amino acids. The CDR3 sequence is CASSIELSRTSGGRTATQYF. CDR3 DNA sequence: TGTGCCAGTAGTATAGAGCTGTCCCGGACTAGCGGGGGCAGAACAGCAACGCAGTATTTT.

V gene TRBV18 combines with J gene TRBJ1-2; 9 bases are shared with TRBD1. The V gene end was trimmed by 8 bases and the J gene end by 7 bases; junction bases not matched to a gene: 5. In germline, CDR1 is KGHSH, CDR2 LQKENI. This CDR3 is built from 12 residues. The CDR3 loop reads CASLGQGFGYTF. CDR3 coding DNA: TGTGCCAGCCTGGGACAGGGATTTGGCTACACCTTC.

The V gene is TRBV7-9, the J gene TRBJ1-3, with a possible D match to TRBD1 (5 bases). V was cut by 5 bases and J by 4 bases, with 27 bases left in between. Germline V gene sequence: CDR1 SEHNR, CDR2 FQNEAQ (reference sequence). The CDR3 runs to 19 residues. CDR3 bases: TGTGCCAGCAGCGGGGGGACCTGGGGAGGCGGGCCCAGAGGAAACACCATATATTTT. The encoded protein is CASSGGTWGGGPRGNTIYF.

The CDR3 loop reads CASSLGRGLGNEQFF. In DNA form, the CDR3 reads TGTGCCAGCAGCTTAGGCAGGGGGCTTGGCAATGAGCAGTTCTTC. The J gene is TRBJ2-1, the V gene TRBV7-9, with TRBD1 identical over 8 bases. The J segment lost 6 bases and the V segment lost 1 base, leaving 5 bases of the junction unmatched. CDR1 and CDR2 (germline): SEHNR, FQNEAQ (reference sequence). The CDR3 has 15 amino acids. Supplemented by reference TRBV7-9 and TRBJ2-1, the full variable domain reads DTGVSQNPRHKITKRGQNVTFRCDPISEHNRLYWYRQTLGQGPEFLTYFQNEAQLEKSRLLSDRFSAERPKGSFSTLEIQRTEQGDSAMYLCASSLGRGLGNEQFFGPGTRLTVL.

Details on this clone: The junction differs from germline at one of its ends, possibly a read error. The chain recombines TRBV28 with TRBJ1-2; D is perhaps TRBD1 (6 bases). The CDR3 covers 12 residues. The germline CDR1 and CDR2 sequences are MDHEN and SYDVKM. DNA for the CDR3: TGTGCCGGCAGGGGCGGACTCTATGGCTACACCTTC. It encodes CAGRGGLYGYTF.

V gene TRBV5-1 combines with J gene TRBJ1-2; unclear D gene. Trimming removed 0 bases from V and 7 bases from J, with 16 bases in between. The germline V gene has CDR1 SGHRS and CDR2 YFSETQ. CDR3 length: 15 residues. The CDR3 reads CASSLGAVYESGYTF. Here the CDR3 DNA reads TGCGCCAGCAGCTTGGGGGCAGTATACGAAAGTGGCTACACCTTC.

This clone was counted once. The rearrangement uses TRBV4-2 and TRBJ2-5; possibly TRBD2 for D (6 bases). Germline CDR1 LGHNA, CDR2 YNFKEQ. CDR3 length equals 17 residues. V shed 0 bases and J shed 1 base, with 15 bases lying between them. The CDR3 coding sequence is TGTGCCAGCAGCCAAGATAGGGCTAGCGTTTCCCAAGAGACCCAGTACTTC. The encoded protein is CASSQDRASVSQETQYF.

The genes are TRBV7-8 and TRBJ2-7; 9 nucleotides agree with TRBD2. The germline gives CDR1 SGHVS, CDR2 FQNEAQ. The CDR3 is 14 residues long. V trimming: 5 bases; J trimming: 4 bases; junction bases outside the gene matches: 6. The CDR3 sequence is CASSPHAGGYEQYF. The CDR3 nucleotides are TGTGCCAGCAGCCCGCACGCGGGAGGGTACGAGCAGTACTTC. Full variable domain (remainder filled in from reference TRBV7-8 and TRBJ2-7): GAGVSQSPRYKVAKRGQDVALRCDPISGHVSLFWYQQALGQGPEFLTYFQNEAQLDKSGLPSDRFFAERPEGSVSTLKIQRTQQEDSAVYLCASSPHAGGYEQYFGPGTRLTVT.

The chain has TRBV2 and TRBJ2-3, with 8 bases fitting TRBD2. CDR3 length equals 13 residues. Trimming removed 2 bases from V and 15 bases from J; junction bases left unmatched: 10. Germline V gene sequence: CDR1 SNHLY, CDR2 FYNNEI. CDR3 amino acids: CASSETSSGGLYF. CDR3 nucleotide sequence: TGTGCCAGCAGTGAAACTTCCAGCGGGGGTTTATATTTT.

The chain couples TRBV5-1 to TRBJ1-4, with 7 bases aligning to TRBD1. From germline, CDR1 is SGHRS and CDR2 YFSETQ. This CDR3 has 15 residues. With 5 bases clipped from V and 8 bases from J, the junction kept 12 bases outside the gene matches. The CDR3 bases are TGCGCCAGCAGGCTTCCGAGACCAGGGGGAGAAAAACTGTTTTTT. It yields the protein CASRLPRPGGEKLFF.

V is TRBV7-2 and J is TRBJ2-3, with D possibly being TRBD2 (6 bases). Per the germline V gene, CDR1 is SGHTA and CDR2 is FQGNSA. The length of the CDR3 is 14 residues. V was pared by 4 bases and J by 7 bases, with 15 bases between. The CDR3 DNA reads TGTGCCAGCAGCTCGGACGGGGGACTTAATACGCAGTATTTT. This encodes CASSSDGGLNTQYF.

The sample holds a few counts of this clone. The genes are TRBV9 and TRBJ2-5, with TRBD2 identical over 9 bases. The last part of the DNA fits TRBJ2-7 better; the J call may be wrong. This CDR3 contains 16 residues. Germline CDR1 is SGDLS and CDR2 is YYNGEE. CDR3 in DNA: TGTGCCAGCAGCGTAGGTGCTAGCGGGACCTCCTACGAGCAGTACTTC. Amino acids: CASSVGASGTSYEQYF.

The chain has TRBV9 and TRBJ2-4; possible D gene TRBD1, 5 bases. Deletions cut 0 bases from V and 14 bases from J, with 15 bases between. Germline loops: CDR1 SGDLS, CDR2 YYNGEE. The CDR3 sequence is 13 residues long. The CDR3, as DNA: TGTGCCAGCAGCGTAGATGGGGCATCGGCCGAGTACTTC. Translation: CASSVDGASAEYF. Combining the CDR3 with reference TRBV9 and TRBJ2-4 gives the whole variable domain DSGVTQTPKHLITATGQRVTLRCSPRSGDLSVYWYQQSLDQGLQFLIQYYNGEERAKGNILERFSAQQFPDLHSELNLSSLELGDSALYFCASSVDGASAEYFGAGTRLSVL.

V gene TRBV21-1 combines with J gene TRBJ2-7; the tabulated D call, TRBD1, remains unverified against the DNA. TRBV21-1 is tagged as a pseudogene. CDR3 length: 11 residues. CDR3 coding DNA: TGTGCCTGGGCAGGGGTCTACGAGCAGTACTTC. Protein sequence: CAWAGVYEQYF.

In its sample, this clone was seen once. In DNA, the CDR3 is TGTGCCAGCAGTTACTTGGGGGGGGGCGCCGGCTACGAGCAGTACTTC. Translation gives CASSYLGGGAGYEQYF. This sequence joins TRBV6-5 and TRBJ2-7; D might be TRBD2 (7 bases). Germline values: CDR1 MNHEY, CDR2 SVGAGI. Trimming took 1 base from V and 3 from J, leaving 16 bases between them. This CDR3 contains 16 residues.

The V and J genes are TRBV30 and TRBJ2-5; tentative D call: TRBD1 (7 bases). The germline CDR1 and CDR2 sequences are GTSNPN and SVGIG (reference sequence). The CDR3 is 12 amino acids. Trimming took 3 bases from V and 4 from J, leaving 9 bases between them. As DNA, the CDR3 is TGTGCCTGGAGCCAGGGGGGAGAGACCCAGTACTTC. Amino acids: CAWSQGGETQYF. Supplemented by reference TRBV30 and TRBJ2-5, the full variable domain reads SQTIHQWPATLVQPVGSPLSLECTVEGTSNPNLYWYRQAAGRGLQLLFYSVGIGQISSEVPQNLSASRPQDRQFILSSKKLLLSDSGFYLCAWSQGGETQYFGPGTRLLVL.

This clone has a handful of counts. Here the CDR3 reads CASTQAGQLEQYF. The CDR3, as DNA: TGTGCCAGCACCCAGGCGGGACAGCTCGAGCAGTACTTC. The rearrangement joins TRBV6-5 to TRBJ2-5; TRBD1 might be the D (7 bases). Gene TRBJ2-7 matches the end of the DNA better, so the J call may be wrong. CDR3 length equals 13 residues. Per germline, CDR1 MNHEY and CDR2 SVGAGI.

This chain uses TRBV27 with TRBJ1-5; 9 bases agree with TRBD1. V trimming: 5 bases; J trimming: 6 bases; junction bases outside the gene matches: 8. Germline values: CDR1 MNHEY, CDR2 SMNVEV (reference sequence). This CDR3 has 15 residues. The CDR3 loop is CASSPGQGWIQPQHF. The CDR3 DNA follows: TGTGCCAGCAGTCCCGGACAGGGGTGGATTCAGCCCCAGCATTTT.

This clone was observed once. The chain links TRBV19 to TRBJ2-5, with 10 nucleotides matching TRBD1. This CDR3 spans 17 amino acids. Germline V CDR1 and CDR2: LNHDA, SQIVND (reference sequence). The J segment lost 7 bases and the V segment lost 4 bases, leaving 15 bases of the junction unmatched. As DNA, the CDR3 is TGTGCCAGTAGTAGCCGGGACAGGGGAACGGGGGGAGGGACCCAGTACTTC. Encoded protein: CASSSRDRGTGGGTQYF.

This clone has only a few counts. The chain has TRBV28 and TRBJ1-5, with a tentative D call TRBD1 (6 bases). This CDR3 comprises 18 residues. The V gene's germline CDR1 is MDHEN and CDR2 SYDVKM. V lost 3 bases and J lost 3, with 21 bases in between. The CDR3 loop is CASSFLHSNRELNQPQHF. In DNA, the CDR3 is TGTGCCAGCAGTTTCCTCCACTCGAACAGGGAACTCAATCAGCCCCAGCATTTT.

The rearrangement links TRBV19 to TRBJ2-1; 7 nucleotides line up with TRBD2. There are 13 residues in the CDR3. J lost 6 bases, V lost 7 bases, and 6 bases had no gene match. Per germline, CDR1 LNHDA and CDR2 SQIVND (reference sequence). Written as DNA, the CDR3 is TGTGCCAGTAATCCAGGGAGGGGCAATGAGCAGTTCTTC. As protein: CASNPGRGNEQFF. The full variable domain, its missing parts supplied by reference TRBV19 and TRBJ2-1, is DGGITQSPKYLFRKEGQNVTLSCEQNLNHDAMYWYRQDPGQGLRLIYYSQIVNDFQKGDIAEGYSVSREKKESFPLTVTSAQKNPTAFYLCASNPGRGNEQFFGPGTRLTVL.

The V and J genes are TRBV11-2 and TRBJ2-7, with 7 bases that match TRBD1. The CDR3 is 16 residues long. The germline gives CDR1 SGHAT, CDR2 FQNNGV. The V and J ends lost 1 base and 4 bases, in that order; junction bases with no gene match: 10. In DNA form, the CDR3 reads TGTGCCAGCAGCTTAGGGAGACAGGGCCCGCGTTACGAGCAGTACTTC. Residues: CASSLGRQGPRYEQYF. Full variable domain (rest looked up from reference TRBV11-2 and TRBJ2-7): EAGVAQSPRYKIIEKRQSVAFWCNPISGHATLYWYQQILGQGPKLLIQFQNNGVVDDSQLPKDRFSAERLKGVDSTLKIQPAKLEDSAVYLCASSLGRQGPRYEQYFGPGTRLTVT.

This sequence joins TRBV5-8 and TRBJ2-7; 9 nucleotides agree with TRBD1. This CDR3 has 15 amino acids. Germline CDR1 reads SGHTS; CDR2 reads YDEGEE. V lost 0 bases to trimming and J lost 1 base; unmatched junction nucleotides: 2. The CDR3 sequence is CASSLGGQGSYEQYF. The CDR3 coding sequence is TGTGCCAGCAGCTTGGGCGGACAGGGGTCCTACGAGCAGTACTTC.